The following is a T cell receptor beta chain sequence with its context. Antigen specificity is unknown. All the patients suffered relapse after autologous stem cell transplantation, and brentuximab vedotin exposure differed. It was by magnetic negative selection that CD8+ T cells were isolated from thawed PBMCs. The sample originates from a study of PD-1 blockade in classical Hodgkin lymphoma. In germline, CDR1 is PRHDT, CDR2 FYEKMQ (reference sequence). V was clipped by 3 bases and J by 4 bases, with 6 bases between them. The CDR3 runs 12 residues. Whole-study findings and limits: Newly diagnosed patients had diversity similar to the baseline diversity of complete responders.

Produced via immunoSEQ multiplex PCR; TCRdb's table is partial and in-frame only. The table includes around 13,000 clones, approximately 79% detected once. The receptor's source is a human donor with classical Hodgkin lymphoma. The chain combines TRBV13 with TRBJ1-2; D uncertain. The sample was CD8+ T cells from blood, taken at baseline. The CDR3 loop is CASSLGGYGYTF. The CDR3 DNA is TGTGCCAGCAGCTTGGGCGGCTATGGCTACACCTTC.